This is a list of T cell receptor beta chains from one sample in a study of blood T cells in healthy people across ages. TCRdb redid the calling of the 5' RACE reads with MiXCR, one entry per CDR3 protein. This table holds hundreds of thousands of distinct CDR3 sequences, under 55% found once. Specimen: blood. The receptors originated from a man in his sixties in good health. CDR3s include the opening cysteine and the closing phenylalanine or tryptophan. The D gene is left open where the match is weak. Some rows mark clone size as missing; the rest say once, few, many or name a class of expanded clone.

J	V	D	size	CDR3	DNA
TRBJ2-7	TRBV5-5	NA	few	CASSLEYPGGGEQYF	TGTGCCAGCAGCTTGGAGTATCCAGGGGGAGGCGAGCAGTACTTC
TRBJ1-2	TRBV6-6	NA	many	CASSPQGQYGYTF	TGTGCCAGCAGCCCCCAGGGCCAGTATGGCTACACCTTC
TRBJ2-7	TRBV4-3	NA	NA	CASSRYRDSYEQYF	TGCGCCAGCAGCCGTTACAGGGACTCCTACGAGCAGTACTTC
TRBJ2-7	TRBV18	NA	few	CASSPGAHEQYF	TGTGCCAGCTCACCAGGAGCCCACGAGCAGTACTTC
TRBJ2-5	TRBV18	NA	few	CASSSGIEETQYF	TGTGCCAGCTCATCGGGGATTGAAGAGACCCAGTACTTC
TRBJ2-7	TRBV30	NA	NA	CAFGQGGGEQYF	TGTGCCTTTGGACAGGGCGGGGGCGAGCAGTACTTC
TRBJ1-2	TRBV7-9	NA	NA	CASSTLKGGGYTF	TGTGCCAGCAGCACACTAAAGGGGGGTGGCTACACCTTC
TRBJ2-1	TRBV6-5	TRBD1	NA	CASSLQGSEQFF	TGTGCCAGCAGCTTACAGGGGAGTGAGCAGTTCTTC
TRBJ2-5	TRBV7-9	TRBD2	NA	CASSLGTSGGTQETQYF	TGTGCCAGCAGCTTGGGGACTAGCGGGGGAACCCAAGAGACCCAGTACTTC
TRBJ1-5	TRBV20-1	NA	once	CSARGTGPQHF	TGCAGTGCCAGGGGAACCGGGCCCCAGCATTTT
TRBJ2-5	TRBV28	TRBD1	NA	CASSAQTGGFWETQYF	TGTGCCAGCAGCGCCCAGACAGGGGGGTTTTGGGAGACCCAGTACTTC
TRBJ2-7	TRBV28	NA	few	CASSPTGLQSYEQYF	TGTGCCAGCAGCCCCACGGGACTCCAATCCTACGAGCAGTACTTC
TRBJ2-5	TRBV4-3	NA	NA	CASSQDRPGTQYF	TGCGCCAGCAGCCAAGATCGTCCAGGGACCCAGTACTTC
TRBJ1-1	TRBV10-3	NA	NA	CAISGGGIGDLNTEAFF	TGTGCCATCAGTGGAGGGGGGATAGGCGACCTTAACACTGAAGCTTTCTTT
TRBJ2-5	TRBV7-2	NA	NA	CASSLYAGTVGMGEQYF	TGTGCCAGCAGCTTGTACGCCGGGACTGTGGGCATGGGTGAGCAGTACTTC
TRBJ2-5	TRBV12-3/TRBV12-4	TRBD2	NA	CASSLSRVAGDYNEQYF	TGTGCCAGCAGTCTCTCACGGGTAGCGGGGGATTACAATGAGCAGTACTTC
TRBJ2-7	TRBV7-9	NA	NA	CASSHKSQTREYEQYF	TGTGCCAGCAGCCATAAATCACAGACGAGGGAGTACGAGCAGTACTTC